These 21 T cell receptor beta chains were sequenced from one sample in a study of regulatory T cells in long-lasting Graves disease. Building of the TCR beta libraries involved iRepertoire HTBI primers and Arm-PCR of CDR3 regions. One entry per CDR3 protein results from TCRdb running MiXCR on the multiplex PCR reads. The data contain roughly 500,000 distinct CDR3 sequences, roughly 21% of them singletons. Stated time point: persistent/refractory GD, antithyroid drugs over 5 years with positive TRAb. Extracted PBMC RNA gave rise to the TCR library. The source material was peripheral blood mononuclear cells (PBMCs), sampled when the disease was refractory, from a patient treated with antithyroid drugs. The receptors were gathered from a female donor with Graves disease.

This clonotype was recorded at least ten times. The gene calls are TRBV20-1 and TRBJ1-1; 8 positions match TRBD1. The CDR3 is made up of 14 amino acids. V was clipped by 3 bases and J by 4 bases; unmatched bases: 7. Per the germline V gene, CDR1 is DFQATT and CDR2 is SNEGSKA (reference sequence). The CDR3: CSASETGAGTEAFF. The CDR3 bases are TGCAGTGCTAGCGAGACAGGGGCGGGCACTGAAGCTTTCTTT.

This clonotype was counted a few times. The chain uses TRBV7-3 and TRBJ2-7; D is uncertain. Germline CDR1 is SGHTA and CDR2 is FQGTGA. The CDR3 runs 15 residues. V was pared by 4 bases and J by 0 bases, with 13 bases between. CDR3 loop: CASSSAGSPSYEQYF. The CDR3 bases are TGTGCCAGCAGCTCGGCAGGTTCCCCCTCCTACGAGCAGTACTTC.

This clonotype occurred many times. This chain uses TRBV28 with TRBJ2-7; D gene unclear. Germline V CDR1 and CDR2: MDHEN, SYDVKM. The V and J ends lost 2 bases and 1 base respectively, with 15 bases between them. This CDR3 comprises 16 residues. The CDR3 DNA follows: TGTGCCAGCAGTTTAGTCCGGGTATCAAGTTCCTACGAGCAGTACTTC. This encodes CASSLVRVSSSYEQYF. The entire variable domain, with the rest obtained from reference TRBV28 and TRBJ2-7, is as follows: DVKVTQSSRYLVKRTGEKVFLECVQDMDHENMFWYRQDPGLGLRLIYFSYDVKMKEKGDIPEGYSVSREKKERFSLILESASTNQTSMYLCASSLVRVSSSYEQYFGPGTRLTVT.

J is TRBJ1-1 and V is TRBV7-9; D is uncertain. The CDR3 has 15 amino acids. Germline values: CDR1 SEHNR, CDR2 FQNEAQ (reference sequence). V was pared by 1 base and J by 4 bases, with 13 bases between. CDR3 DNA: TGTGCCAGCAGCTTAGTGGAGGGTGCGGGCACTGAAGCTTTCTTT. Encoded protein: CASSLVEGAGTEAFF. Complete variable domain (other parts from reference TRBV7-9 and TRBJ1-1): DTGVSQNPRHKITKRGQNVTFRCDPISEHNRLYWYRQTLGQGPEFLTYFQNEAQLEKSRLLSDRFSAERPKGSFSTLEIQRTEQGDSAMYLCASSLVEGAGTEAFFGQGTRLTVV.

This clonotype was seen many times. The chain carries TRBV7-8 and TRBJ1-4, with D unresolved. The germline CDR1 and CDR2 sequences are SGHVS and FQNEAQ. V dropped 1 base and J dropped 4 bases, with 13 bases sitting between them. The CDR3 is made up of 16 amino acids. The CDR3 protein is CASSLDGPAVNEKLFF. CDR3 in DNA: TGTGCCAGCAGCTTAGACGGGCCCGCAGTTAATGAAAAACTGTTTTTT.

In its sample, this clonotype was seen many times. V and J are TRBV28 and TRBJ1-2, with a tentative D call TRBD1 (5 bases). This CDR3 is built from 15 residues. CDR1 is MDHEN, CDR2 SYDVKM, per germline. With 5 bases removed from V and 8 bases from J, the gap between germline ends came to 21 bases. CDR3 nucleotide sequence: TGTGCCAGCAGTCTAACAAGGGGTCCCGGGGGAGGCTACACCTTC. Its protein product is CASSLTRGPGGGYTF.

This clonotype was found many times. J is TRBJ1-1 and V is TRBV28; weak D call: TRBD1 (5 bases). Trimming took 2 bases from V and 11 from J, leaving 12 bases between them. Germline V lookup: CDR1 MDHEN, CDR2 SYDVKM. The CDR3 contains 12 residues. The CDR3 spells CASSLRGDGAFF. The CDR3 DNA reads TGTGCCAGCAGTTTACGAGGGGACGGCGCTTTCTTT.

This clonotype has just a few counts. The chain links TRBV29-1 to TRBJ2-7; D not resolved. The CDR3 spans 14 residues. With 4 bases removed from V and 2 bases from J, the gap between germline ends came to 15 bases. Germline loops: CDR1 SQVTM, CDR2 ANQGSEA. CDR3 in amino acids: CSVVFPRKTYEQYF. In DNA, the CDR3 is TGCAGCGTTGTTTTCCCCCGGAAGACCTACGAGCAGTACTTC.

In this sample, this clonotype turned up once. The chain combines TRBV5-5 with TRBJ2-1; D perhaps matches TRBD1 (6 bases). The germline V gene encodes CDR1 SGHKS and CDR2 YYEKEE (reference sequence). Trimming removed 0 bases from V and 3 bases from J, with 10 bases in between. CDR3 length equals 15 residues. The CDR3 DNA follows: TGTGCCAGCAGCTTGGGACAGGCGTTCTACAATGAGCAGTTCTTC. Its translation is CASSLGQAFYNEQFF.

Comments on this clonotype: The junction departs from the called germline gene at one end, perhaps through a read error. CDR3 sequence: CASSPQMNTGAFF. CDR3 DNA: TGTGCCAGCAGCCCGCAGATGAACACTGGAGCTTTCTTT. The chain uses TRBV3-1 and TRBJ1-1; D call uncertain. From germline, CDR1 is LGHDT and CDR2 YNNKEL (reference sequence). CDR3 length: 13 residues.

The gene calls are TRBV11-2 and TRBJ2-3; possible D gene TRBD2, 5 bases. This CDR3 has 13 amino acids. CDR1 is SGHAT, CDR2 FQNNGV, per germline. Trimming stripped 0 bases from V and 6 bases from J, with 7 bases between. CDR3 sequence: CASSLDSGDTQYF. CDR3 bases: TGTGCCAGCAGCTTAGATTCGGGGGATACGCAGTATTTT.

This clonotype appeared many times. The genes are TRBV11-2 and TRBJ2-7; D perhaps matches TRBD1 (6 bases). This CDR3 contains 16 residues. Per the germline V gene, CDR1 is SGHAT and CDR2 is FQNNGV. Trimming stripped 5 bases from V and 3 bases from J, with 20 bases between. CDR3 bases: TGTGCCAGCAGCGACAGGCCCCTGGACAGCAACTACGAGCAGTACTTC. Amino acids: CASSDRPLDSNYEQYF.

This clonotype was seen at least ten times. The chain couples TRBV19 to TRBJ2-2; weak D call: TRBD2 (6 bases). This CDR3 has 15 residues. Germline V gene lookup returns CDR1 LNHDA and CDR2 SQIVND (reference sequence). Trimming left V 9 bases short and J 1 base short, with 15 bases between. The CDR3: CASSPGLLNTGELFF. CDR3 in DNA: TGTGCCAGCAGCCCAGGACTACTGAACACCGGGGAGCTGTTTTTT.

Many counts were recorded for this clonotype. The rearrangement links TRBV11-3 to TRBJ2-7; a possible D gene is TRBD2 (7 bases). This CDR3 comprises 13 residues. From germline, CDR1 is SGHNT and CDR2 YENEEA. V dropped 8 bases and J dropped 9 bases, with 20 bases sitting between them. CDR3 protein: CASSPSGDRMQYF. The DNA of the CDR3 is TGTGCCAGCTCTCCTAGCGGAGACAGGATGCAGTACTTC.

This chain joins TRBV4-2 and TRBJ2-7; D is possibly TRBD2 (5 bases). V was clipped by 1 base and J by 6 bases, with 10 bases between them. CDR1 is LGHNA, CDR2 YNFKEQ, per germline. The CDR3 consists of 13 residues. CDR3 bases: TGTGCCAGCAGCCAAGGGCGGGCGTCCGAGCAGTACTTC. Translated: CASSQGRASEQYF.

The chain carries TRBV3-1 and TRBJ1-1; 7 positions match TRBD1. This CDR3 is 16 amino acids long. Germline V gene sequence: CDR1 LGHDT, CDR2 YNNKEL (reference sequence). Unmatched junction bases numbered 11, after V lost 1 base and J lost 6 bases. CDR3 residues: CASSQVAPDRKAEAFF. The CDR3 DNA follows: TGTGCCAGCAGCCAAGTGGCCCCGGACAGGAAGGCTGAAGCTTTCTTT. The whole variable domain, remainder taken from reference TRBV3-1 and TRBJ1-1, is DTAVSQTPKYLVTQMGNDKSIKCEQNLGHDTMYWYKQDSKKFLKIMFSYNNKELIINETVPNRFSPKSPDKAHLNLHINSLELGDSAVYFCASSQVAPDRKAEAFFGQGTRLTVV.

The V and J genes are TRBV15 and TRBJ2-7; 8 bases fit TRBD1. The length of the CDR3 is 18 residues. V was pared by 1 base and J by 1 base, with 12 bases of the junction left unmatched. Germline V lookup: CDR1 LNHNV, CDR2 YYDKDF (reference sequence). In nucleotides, the CDR3 is TGTGCCACCAGCAGAGGAGGTGCTGGGACAGGTAAATCCTACGAGCAGTACTTC. This codes for CATSRGGAGTGKSYEQYF.

There are many counts of this clonotype. The J gene is TRBJ2-5, the V gene TRBV20-1; 7 bases line up with TRBD2. V trimming: 5 bases; J trimming: 5 bases; junction bases outside the gene matches: 8. This CDR3 is built from 13 residues. Per the germline V gene, CDR1 is DFQATT and CDR2 is SNEGSKA (reference sequence). Here the CDR3 DNA reads TGCAGTGCTTGGGATACTAGCGCGGAGACCCAGTACTTC. This encodes CSAWDTSAETQYF.

V usage is TRBV4-1 and J usage is TRBJ2-2; D is perhaps TRBD2 (6 bases). V was clipped by 0 bases and J by 0 bases, with 14 bases between them. CDR1 is MGHRA and CDR2 is YSYEKL in the germline V gene. This CDR3 spans 18 amino acids. CDR3 in DNA: TGCGCCAGCAGCCAAGATATTTACGGCGGGACGAACACCGGGGAGCTGTTTTTT. Translating it yields CASSQDIYGGTNTGELFF.

This clonotype was observed at least ten times. This chain joins TRBV28 and TRBJ1-2; D gene uncertain. CDR3 length equals 13 residues. The ends were cut back, 7 bases at V and 5 bases at J, with 14 bases in the middle. From germline, CDR1 is MDHEN and CDR2 SYDVKM. The CDR3 here is CASTETRSYGYTF. The CDR3 DNA follows: TGTGCCAGCACCGAGACACGATCGTATGGCTACACCTTC.

The chain combines TRBV10-3 with TRBJ1-2, with D tentatively TRBD1 (5 bases). The CDR3 has 15 residues. Deletions cut 4 bases from V and 3 bases from J, with 15 bases between. In germline, CDR1 is ENHRY, CDR2 SYGVKD. The CDR3: CAISGPGTEDYGYTF. The CDR3 bases are TGTGCCATCAGTGGCCCCGGGACGGAGGACTATGGCTACACCTTC.